The 18 T cell receptor beta chains in this list originate from one sample, sequenced in a study of blood T cell repertoires in COVID-19. Repertoires were generated with immunoSEQ multiplex PCR, while TCRdb's copy carries only in-frame clones and drops some. The profile shows over 90,000 clones, less than 95% of them singletons. The material sequenced was peripheral blood. The receptors were gathered from a man aged 50 to 59 with acute or convalescent COVID-19.

CDR3 sequence: CSASVGGAGSNQPQHF. Here the CDR3 DNA reads TGCAGTGCTAGTGTAGGGGGGGCGGGGAGCAATCAGCCCCAGCATTTT. The chain is built from TRBV20-1 and TRBJ1-5; D may be TRBD1 (6 bases). V gave up 3 bases and J gave up 1 base, with 16 bases separating them. Germline-derived CDR1 and CDR2 are DFQATT and SNEGSKA (reference sequence). This CDR3 region has 16 residues.

This clone was found a few times. The J gene is TRBJ1-1, the V gene TRBV11-3; D unclear. CDR3 length: 13 amino acids. The germline V and J ends were trimmed by 6 bases and 1 base, with 9 bases remaining between them. Germline V CDR1 and CDR2: SGHNT, YENEEA. The DNA for the CDR3 is TGTGCCAGCAGTGTCTATACGAACACTGAAGCTTTCTTT. Translating it yields CASSVYTNTEAFF.

The J gene is TRBJ2-7, the V gene TRBV29-1; 10 nucleotides match TRBD1. The trim removed 4 bases at V and 0 bases at J, leaving 3 bases unmatched. Per germline, CDR1 SQVTM and CDR2 ANQGSEA. This CDR3 comprises 14 residues. The CDR3 protein is CSVAGTGASYEQYF. The CDR3 DNA sequence: TGCAGCGTTGCCGGGACAGGGGCCTCCTACGAGCAGTACTTC.

This chain uses TRBV27 with TRBJ1-6; the D is unclear. This CDR3 is built from 12 residues. Germline CDR1 is MNHEY and CDR2 is SMNVEV (reference sequence). V shed 0 bases and J shed 13 bases, with 7 bases lying between them. CDR3 DNA: TGTGCCAGCAGTTTATCGTCAGGCCCCCTCCACTTT. This sequence encodes CASSLSSGPLHF.

This clone is medium-sized. J is TRBJ2-7 and V is TRBV7-9; perhaps TRBD1 as D (6 bases). This CDR3 comprises 13 residues. CDR1 and CDR2 from the germline V gene are SEHNR and FQNEAQ (reference sequence). V was trimmed by 5 bases and J by 4 bases, leaving 12 bases between them. The CDR3 is CASSDSQGYEQYF. CDR3 nucleotides: TGTGCCAGCAGCGACTCACAGGGATACGAGCAGTACTTC.

Only one count was recorded for this clone. The chain links TRBV9 to TRBJ2-1, with 11 bases lining up with TRBD1. The CDR3 has 18 residues. The V gene's germline CDR1 is SGDLS and CDR2 YYNGEE. J was trimmed by 5 bases and V by 6 bases; bases with no gene match: 16. CDR3 bases: TGTGCCAGCACCCATCCCCTCCCTGGACAGGGGGCCAACAATGAGCAGTTCTTC. Residues: CASTHPLPGQGANNEQFF.

The chain is built from TRBV24-1 and TRBJ2-3; D gene ambiguous. CDR1 and CDR2 (germline): KGHDR, SFDVKD. The ends were cut back, 6 bases at V and 6 bases at J, with 6 bases in the middle. This CDR3 region has 11 residues. CDR3 coding DNA: TGTGCCACCAGTTCCGGGGATACGCAGTATTTT. Encoded protein: CATSSGDTQYF.

The J gene is TRBJ1-2, the V gene TRBV2; the match to TRBD1 covers 9 bases. The V gene's germline CDR1 is SNHLY and CDR2 FYNNEI. V lost 5 bases and J lost 7; bases outside the gene matches: 11. The CDR3 is 15 amino acids. This CDR3 is CASSLLTGGASGYTF. The CDR3 bases are TGTGCCAGCAGTCTTTTAACAGGGGGCGCGAGTGGCTACACCTTC.

The gene calls are TRBV4-1 and TRBJ2-5, with 8 bases that match TRBD1. V shed 2 bases and J 5 bases; nucleotides not matched to a gene: 4. CDR1 is MGHRA and CDR2 is YSYEKL in the germline V gene. The CDR3 covers 14 residues. As DNA, the CDR3 is TGCGCCAGCAGCCAACCAGGGGGCATCGAGACCCAGTACTTC. This translates into CASSQPGGIETQYF.

The rearrangement uses TRBV7-9 and TRBJ1-3, with no clear D. V was shortened by 6 bases and J by 1 base, with 13 bases between the two germline ends. There are 15 residues in the CDR3. Looked up from germline, CDR1 is SEHNR and CDR2 is FQNEAQ (reference sequence). The CDR3 coding sequence is TGTGCCAGCAGGAGGGTTGGGGAGTCTGGAAACACCATATATTTT. Amino acid sequence: CASRRVGESGNTIYF.

The chain is built from TRBV7-2 and TRBJ2-2; 9 bases align to TRBD2. Germline V gene lookup returns CDR1 SGHTA and CDR2 FQGNSA. Germline trimming cut 2 bases from V and 6 bases from J; bases unmatched to any gene: 7. The CDR3 spans 16 residues. The CDR3 DNA reads TGTGCCAGCAGCTTACGCGGGAGGGCCGTCTCCGGGGAGCTGTTTTTT. Its translation is CASSLRGRAVSGELFF.

Sample share makes this clone medium-sized. The chain is built from TRBV11-3 and TRBJ2-4; TRBD1 aligns across 11 bases. J was trimmed by 8 bases and V by 5 bases; bases with no gene match: 11. Germline V gene sequence: CDR1 SGHNT, CDR2 YENEEA. CDR3 length equals 16 residues. The CDR3 reads CASSTRTGGARDIQYF. CDR3 bases: TGTGCCAGCAGCACCAGGACAGGGGGCGCGAGGGACATTCAGTACTTC. Full variable domain (rest looked up from reference TRBV11-3 and TRBJ2-4): EAGVVQSPRYKIIEKKQPVAFWCNPISGHNTLYWYLQNLGQGPELLIRYENEEAVDDSQLPKDRFSAERLKGVDSTLKIQPAELGDSAVYLCASSTRTGGARDIQYFGAGTRLSVL.

The V and J genes are TRBV11-3 and TRBJ2-7, with 7 bases lining up with TRBD1. V was pared by 0 bases and J by 2 bases, with 13 bases of the junction left unmatched. The CDR3 runs to 18 residues. Germline V gene sequence: CDR1 SGHNT, CDR2 YENEEA. In DNA, the CDR3 is TGTGCCAGCAGCTTAGAACCCTCATACTGGGACAGTCCCTACGAGCAGTACTTC. It translates to CASSLEPSYWDSPYEQYF.

The chain couples TRBV13 to TRBJ2-1; 15 positions agree with TRBD2. Germline V gene data show CDR1 as PRHDT and CDR2 as FYEKMQ (reference sequence). Trimming cost V 5 bases and J 4 bases; bases outside gene matches: 12. CDR3 length: 19 amino acids. The CDR3 bases are TGTGCCAGCAGCAACGGACTAGCGGGAGGGGGGGATCGGTACAATGAGCAGTTCTTC. It translates to CASSNGLAGGGDRYNEQFF.

This chain uses TRBV28 with TRBJ2-7, with 7 nucleotides matching TRBD2. CDR3 size: 13 residues. Germline CDR1 reads MDHEN; CDR2 reads SYDVKM. The V segment lost 2 bases and the J segment 7 bases; nucleotides outside the gene matches: 5. CDR3 bases: TGTGCCAGCAGTTTAGCGGGAGTTGAAGAGCAGTACTTC. Translation gives CASSLAGVEEQYF.

The chain has TRBV6-5 and TRBJ1-4; 9 nucleotides match TRBD1. Germline V gene data show CDR1 as MNHEY and CDR2 as SVGAGI. The V and J ends lost 6 bases and 5 bases, in that order; junction bases with no gene match: 7. The CDR3 covers 15 residues. The CDR3 sequence: CASRTRTGENEKLFF. Written as DNA, the CDR3 is TGTGCCAGCAGGACTCGGACAGGGGAAAATGAAAAACTGTTTTTT.

This chain links TRBV3-1 (or the pseudogene TRBV3-2) with TRBJ2-3; 10 positions agree with TRBD2. CDR1 is LGHDT, CDR2 YNNKEL, per germline (reference sequence). Germline trimming cut 6 bases from V and 2 bases from J; bases unmatched to any gene: 11. The CDR3 has 17 amino acids. Written as DNA, the CDR3 is TGTGCCAGCAGTTATATTTCGCTAGCGGGAGCCACAGATACGCAGTATTTT. As protein: CASSYISLAGATDTQYF.

The genes are TRBV5-6 and TRBJ2-2; the match to TRBD1 covers 10 bases. The CDR3 runs to 16 residues. Germline V gene lookup returns CDR1 SGHDT and CDR2 YYEEEE. With V trimmed by 3 bases and J by 4 bases, 6 bases remained unmatched. CDR3 in amino acids: CASSSRTGGSTGELFF. CDR3 bases: TGTGCCAGCAGCTCCAGGACAGGGGGGAGCACCGGGGAGCTGTTTTTT.